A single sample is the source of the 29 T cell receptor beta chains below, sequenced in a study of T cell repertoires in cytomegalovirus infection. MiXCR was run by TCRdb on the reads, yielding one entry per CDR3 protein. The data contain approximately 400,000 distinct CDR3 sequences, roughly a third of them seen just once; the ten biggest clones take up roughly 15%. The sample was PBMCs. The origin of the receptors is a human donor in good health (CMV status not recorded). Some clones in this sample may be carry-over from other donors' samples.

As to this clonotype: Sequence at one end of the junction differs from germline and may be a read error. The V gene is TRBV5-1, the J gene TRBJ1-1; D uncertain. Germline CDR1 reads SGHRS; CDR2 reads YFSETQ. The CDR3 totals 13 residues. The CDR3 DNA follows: TGCGCCAGCAGCTTGGTGGCAAACACTGAAGCTTTGTTT. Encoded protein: CASSLVANTEALF.

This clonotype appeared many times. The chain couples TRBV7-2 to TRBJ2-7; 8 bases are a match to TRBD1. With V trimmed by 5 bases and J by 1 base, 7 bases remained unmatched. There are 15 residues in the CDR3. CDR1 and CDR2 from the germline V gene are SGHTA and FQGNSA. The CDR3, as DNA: TGTGCCAGCAGCCGTGACAGGGGAAGTTCCTACGAGCAGTACTTC. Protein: CASSRDRGSSYEQYF.

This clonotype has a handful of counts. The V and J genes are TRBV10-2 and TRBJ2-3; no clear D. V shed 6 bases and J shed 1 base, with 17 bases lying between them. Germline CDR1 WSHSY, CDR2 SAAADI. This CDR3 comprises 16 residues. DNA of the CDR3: TGCGCCAGCAGGGTGACCGACGGTTCTGGCACAGATACGCAGTATTTT. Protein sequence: CASRVTDGSGTDTQYF.

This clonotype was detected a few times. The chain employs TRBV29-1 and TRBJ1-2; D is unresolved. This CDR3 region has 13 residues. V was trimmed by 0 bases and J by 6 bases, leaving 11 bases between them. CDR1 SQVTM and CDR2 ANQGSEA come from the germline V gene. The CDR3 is CSVEDAQRDGYTF. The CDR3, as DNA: TGCAGCGTTGAAGATGCCCAGCGAGATGGCTACACCTTC. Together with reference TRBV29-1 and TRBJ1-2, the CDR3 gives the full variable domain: SAVISQKPSRDICQRGTSLTIQCQVDSQVTMMFWYRQQPGQSLTLIATANQGSEATYESGFVIDKFPISRPNLTFSTLTVSNMSPEDSSIYLCSVEDAQRDGYTFGSGTRLTVV.

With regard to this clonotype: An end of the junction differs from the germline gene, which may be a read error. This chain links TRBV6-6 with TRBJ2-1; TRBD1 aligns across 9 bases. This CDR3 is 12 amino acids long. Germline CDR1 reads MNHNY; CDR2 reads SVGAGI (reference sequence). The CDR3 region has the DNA TGTGCCAGCAGTTATTCCGGGGACAGGGCATTTTTC. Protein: CASSYSGDRAFF.

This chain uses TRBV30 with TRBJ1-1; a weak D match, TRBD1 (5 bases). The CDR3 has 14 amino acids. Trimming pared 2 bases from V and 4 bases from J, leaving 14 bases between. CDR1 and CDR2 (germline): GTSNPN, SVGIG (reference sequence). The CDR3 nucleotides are TGTGCCTGGAGTTCACTCGGGGGGGGCACTGAAGCTTTCTTT. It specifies CAWSSLGGGTEAFF.

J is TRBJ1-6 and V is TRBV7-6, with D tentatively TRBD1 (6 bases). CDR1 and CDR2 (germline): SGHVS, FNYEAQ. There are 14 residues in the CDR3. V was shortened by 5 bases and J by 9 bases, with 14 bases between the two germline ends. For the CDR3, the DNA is TGTGCCAGCAGCAGGAGGGGGGTAGGTTCACCCCTCCACTTT. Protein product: CASSRRGVGSPLHF. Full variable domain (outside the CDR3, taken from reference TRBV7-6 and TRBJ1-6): GAGVSQSPRYKVTKRGQDVALRCDPISGHVSLYWYRQALGQGPEFLTYFNYEAQQDKSGLPNDRFSAERPEGSISTLTIQRTEQRDSAMYRCASSRRGVGSPLHFGNGTRLTVT.

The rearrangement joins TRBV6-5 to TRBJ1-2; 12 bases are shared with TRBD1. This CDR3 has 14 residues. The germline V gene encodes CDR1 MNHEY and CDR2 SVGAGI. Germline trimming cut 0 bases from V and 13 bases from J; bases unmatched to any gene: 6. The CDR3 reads CASSYSGQGAPITF. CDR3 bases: TGTGCCAGCAGTTACTCGGGACAGGGGGCACCCATCACCTTC.

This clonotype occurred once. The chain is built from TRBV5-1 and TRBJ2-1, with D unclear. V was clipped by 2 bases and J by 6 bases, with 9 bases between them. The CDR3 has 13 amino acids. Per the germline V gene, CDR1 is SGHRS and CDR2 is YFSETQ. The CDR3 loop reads CASSFIGSNEQFF. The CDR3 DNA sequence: TGCGCCAGCAGCTTTATAGGGTCCAATGAGCAGTTCTTC.

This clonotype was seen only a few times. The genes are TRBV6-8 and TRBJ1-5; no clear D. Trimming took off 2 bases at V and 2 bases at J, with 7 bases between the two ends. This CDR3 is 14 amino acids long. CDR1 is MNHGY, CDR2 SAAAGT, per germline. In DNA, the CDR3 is TGTGCCAGCAGTTACGACGGGGGCAATCAGCCCCAGCATTTT. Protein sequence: CASSYDGGNQPQHF.

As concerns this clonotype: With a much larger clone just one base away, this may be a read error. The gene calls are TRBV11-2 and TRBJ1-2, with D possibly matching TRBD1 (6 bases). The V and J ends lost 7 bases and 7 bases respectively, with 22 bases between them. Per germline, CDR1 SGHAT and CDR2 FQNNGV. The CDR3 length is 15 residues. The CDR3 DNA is TGTGCCAGCAACGACAGGCTGCAAAAAGGGGTTGGCTACACCTTC. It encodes CASNDRLQKGVGYTF.

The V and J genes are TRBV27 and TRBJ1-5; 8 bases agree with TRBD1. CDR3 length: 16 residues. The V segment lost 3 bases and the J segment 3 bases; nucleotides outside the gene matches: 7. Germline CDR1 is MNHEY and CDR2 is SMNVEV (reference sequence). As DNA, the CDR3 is TGTGCCAGCAGTTTGACAGGGGAATCGGACAATCAGCCCCAGCATTTT. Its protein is CASSLTGESDNQPQHF.

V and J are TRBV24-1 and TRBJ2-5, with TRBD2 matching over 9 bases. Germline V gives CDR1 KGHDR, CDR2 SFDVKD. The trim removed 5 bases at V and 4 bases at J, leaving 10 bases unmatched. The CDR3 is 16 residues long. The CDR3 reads CATSAGGRGGRETQYF. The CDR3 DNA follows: TGTGCCACCAGTGCAGGGGGGCGGGGGGGCCGAGAGACCCAGTACTTC.

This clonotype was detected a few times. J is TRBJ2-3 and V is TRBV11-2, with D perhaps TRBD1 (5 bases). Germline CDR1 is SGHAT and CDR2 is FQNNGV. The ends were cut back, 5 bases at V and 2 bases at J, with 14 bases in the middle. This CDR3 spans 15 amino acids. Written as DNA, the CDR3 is TGTGCCAGCAGCCAAGGGGAAAGGCCCACAGATACGCAGTATTTT. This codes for CASSQGERPTDTQYF.

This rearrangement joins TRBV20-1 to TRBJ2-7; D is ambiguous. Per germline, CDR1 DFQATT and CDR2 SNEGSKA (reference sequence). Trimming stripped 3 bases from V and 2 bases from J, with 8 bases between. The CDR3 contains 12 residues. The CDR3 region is CSARFDTYEQYF. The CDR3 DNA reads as TGCAGTGCTAGGTTCGACACCTACGAGCAGTACTTC.

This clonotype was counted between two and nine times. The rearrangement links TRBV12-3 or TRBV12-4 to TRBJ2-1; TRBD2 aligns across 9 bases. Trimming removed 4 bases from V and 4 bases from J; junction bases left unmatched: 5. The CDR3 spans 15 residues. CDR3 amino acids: CASSWRAGGYNEQFF. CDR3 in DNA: TGTGCCAGCAGTTGGCGAGCGGGGGGTTACAATGAGCAGTTCTTC.

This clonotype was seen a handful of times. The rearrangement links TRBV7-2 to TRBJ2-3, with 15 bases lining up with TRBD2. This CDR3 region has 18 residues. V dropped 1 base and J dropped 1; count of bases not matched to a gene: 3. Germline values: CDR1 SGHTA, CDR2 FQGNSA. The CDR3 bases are TGTGCCAGCAGCTTAGAGGGACTAGCGGGGGGTCGCACAGATACGCAGTATTTT. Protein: CASSLEGLAGGRTDTQYF.

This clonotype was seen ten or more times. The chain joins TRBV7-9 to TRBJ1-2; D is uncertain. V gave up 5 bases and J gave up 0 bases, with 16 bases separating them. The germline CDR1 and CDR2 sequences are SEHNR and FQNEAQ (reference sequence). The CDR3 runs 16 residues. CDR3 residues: CASSHSGQETNYGYTF. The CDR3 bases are TGTGCCAGCAGCCATTCTGGGCAGGAAACTAACTATGGCTACACCTTC.

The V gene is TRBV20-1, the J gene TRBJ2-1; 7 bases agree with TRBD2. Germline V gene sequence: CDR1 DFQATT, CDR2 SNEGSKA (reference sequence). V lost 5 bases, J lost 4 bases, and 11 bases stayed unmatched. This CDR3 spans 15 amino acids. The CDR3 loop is CSAPRGLAAYNEQFF. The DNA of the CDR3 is TGCAGTGCTCCCCGAGGCCTAGCGGCATACAATGAGCAGTTCTTC.

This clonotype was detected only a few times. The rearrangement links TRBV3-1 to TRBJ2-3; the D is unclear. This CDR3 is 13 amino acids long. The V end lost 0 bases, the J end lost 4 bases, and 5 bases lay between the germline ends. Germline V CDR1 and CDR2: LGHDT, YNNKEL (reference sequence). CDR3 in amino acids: CASSQDNPDTQYF. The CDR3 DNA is TGTGCCAGCAGCCAAGATAATCCAGATACGCAGTATTTT.

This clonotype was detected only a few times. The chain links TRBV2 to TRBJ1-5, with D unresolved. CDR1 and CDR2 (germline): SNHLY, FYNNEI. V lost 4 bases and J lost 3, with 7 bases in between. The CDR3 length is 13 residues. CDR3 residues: CASSGGFNQPQHF. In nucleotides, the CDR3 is TGTGCCAGCAGTGGAGGGTTCAATCAGCCCCAGCATTTT.

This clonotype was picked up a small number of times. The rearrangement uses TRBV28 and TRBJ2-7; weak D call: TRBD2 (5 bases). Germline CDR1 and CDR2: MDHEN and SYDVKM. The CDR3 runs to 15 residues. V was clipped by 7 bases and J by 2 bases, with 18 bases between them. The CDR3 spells CASTTRGNPTYEQYF. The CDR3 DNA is TGTGCCAGCACTACCCGGGGAAACCCAACCTACGAGCAGTACTTC. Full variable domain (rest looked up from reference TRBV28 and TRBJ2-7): DVKVTQSSRYLVKRTGEKVFLECVQDMDHENMFWYRQDPGLGLRLIYFSYDVKMKEKGDIPEGYSVSREKKERFSLILESASTNQTSMYLCASTTRGNPTYEQYFGPGTRLTVT.

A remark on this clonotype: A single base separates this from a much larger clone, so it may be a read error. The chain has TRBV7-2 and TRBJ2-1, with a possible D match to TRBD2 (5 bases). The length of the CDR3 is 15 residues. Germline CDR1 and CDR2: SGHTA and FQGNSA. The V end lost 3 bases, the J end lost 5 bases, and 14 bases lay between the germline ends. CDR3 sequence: CASSFLDGVDNEQFF. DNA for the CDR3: TGTGCCAGCAGCTTCCTAGACGGGGTCGACAATGAGCAGTTCTTC.

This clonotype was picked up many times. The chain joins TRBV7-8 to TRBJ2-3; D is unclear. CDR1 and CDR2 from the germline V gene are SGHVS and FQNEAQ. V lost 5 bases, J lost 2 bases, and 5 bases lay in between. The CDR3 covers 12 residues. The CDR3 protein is CASSRFTDTQYF. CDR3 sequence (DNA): TGTGCCAGCAGCCGCTTCACAGATACGCAGTATTTT. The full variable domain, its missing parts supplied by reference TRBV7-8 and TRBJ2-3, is GAGVSQSPRYKVAKRGQDVALRCDPISGHVSLFWYQQALGQGPEFLTYFQNEAQLDKSGLPSDRFFAERPEGSVSTLKIQRTQQEDSAVYLCASSRFTDTQYFGPGTRLTVL.

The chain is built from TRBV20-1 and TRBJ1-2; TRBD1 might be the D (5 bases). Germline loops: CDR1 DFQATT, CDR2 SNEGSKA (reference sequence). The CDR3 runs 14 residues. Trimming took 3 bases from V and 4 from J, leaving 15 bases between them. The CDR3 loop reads CSASERQTGYGYTF. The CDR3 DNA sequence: TGCAGTGCTAGTGAGCGACAGACTGGCTATGGCTACACCTTC.

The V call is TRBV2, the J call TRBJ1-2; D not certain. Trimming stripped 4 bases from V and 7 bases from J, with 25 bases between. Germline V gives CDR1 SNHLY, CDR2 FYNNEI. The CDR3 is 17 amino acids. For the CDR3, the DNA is TGTGCCAGCAGTGGTCCTGGAGGAGCTAATCACCCGGGTGGCTACACCTTC. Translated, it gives CASSGPGGANHPGGYTF.

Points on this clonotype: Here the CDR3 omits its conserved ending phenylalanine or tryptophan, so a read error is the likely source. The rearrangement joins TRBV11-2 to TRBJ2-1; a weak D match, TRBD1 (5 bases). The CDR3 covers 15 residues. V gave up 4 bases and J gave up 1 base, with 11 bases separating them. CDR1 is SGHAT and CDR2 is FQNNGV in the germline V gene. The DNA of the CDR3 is TGTGCCAGCAGCTCCCTTCAGGGTTCCTACAATGAGCAGTTCCTC. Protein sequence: CASSSLQGSYNEQFL.

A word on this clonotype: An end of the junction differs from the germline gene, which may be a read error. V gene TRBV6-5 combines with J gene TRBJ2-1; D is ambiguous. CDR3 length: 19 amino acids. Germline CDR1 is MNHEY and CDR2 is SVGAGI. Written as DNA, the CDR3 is TGCGCCAGCAGTTGGGGAAAACGAAAGGTAGCAGGACCCATGAATGAGCAGTTCTTC. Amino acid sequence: CASSWGKRKVAGPMNEQFF.

The CDR3 reads CATSRSGPPSPLHF. CDR3 nucleotide sequence: TGTGCCACCAGCAGATCGGGACCACCTTCACCCCTCCACTTT. The V gene is TRBV15, the J gene TRBJ1-6; possible D gene TRBD1, 5 bases. V lost 2 bases to trimming and J lost 9 bases, with 11 bases between them. Germline-derived CDR1 and CDR2 are LNHNV and YYDKDF (reference sequence). The CDR3 spans 14 residues.